These T cell receptor beta chains were read from a single sample in a study of vaccination effects on CD4 cells after COVID-19. Libraries were prepared by immunoSEQ multiplex PCR; TCRdb keeps only in-frame clonotypes and omits some of them. The data show tens of thousands of clones, roughly four fifths seen once. For these receptors, no antigen is known. Source: CD4+ T cells from PBMCs cultured without peptide, taken after COVID-19 vaccination. These receptor sequences come from a human donor who received a COVID-19 vaccine. The CDR3 runs from the conserved cysteine through the conserved F or W. Each record gives: D gene, J gene, clone size, V gene, CDR3 DNA, CDR3 protein. A D gene is named only where the DNA matches it firmly. Size values are once, few and many counts, or a class for expanded clones, and some rows have none.

D: NA
J: TRBJ1-4
size: NA
V: TRBV19
DNA: TGTGCCAGTAGTATAACCGGGACGAATGAAAAACTGTTTTTT
CDR3: CASSITGTNEKLFF

D: TRBD1
J: TRBJ1-5
size: NA
V: TRBV6-4
DNA: TGTGCCAGCGGAGGGACAGCACGCAATCAGCCCCAGCATTTT
CDR3: CASGGTARNQPQHF

D: TRBD1
J: TRBJ2-5
size: NA
V: TRBV6-5
DNA: TGTGCCAGCAGGACCTCAGGGGGCGGTCAGGCCCAGTACTTC
CDR3: CASRTSGGGQAQYF

D: TRBD1
J: TRBJ1-1
size: NA
V: TRBV6-5
DNA: TGTGCCAGCAAAGGGACAGCGAACACTGAAGCTTTCTTT
CDR3: CASKGTANTEAFF

D: NA
J: TRBJ2-1
size: medium-sized
V: TRBV18
DNA: TGTGCCAGCTCACCAATTACTGAGCAGTTCTTC
CDR3: CASSPITEQFF

D: NA
J: TRBJ2-3
size: NA
V: TRBV9
DNA: TGTGCCAGCAGCCCGGACATGCCTAGCACAGATACGCAGTATTTT
CDR3: CASSPDMPSTDTQYF

D: TRBD1
J: TRBJ2-2
size: NA
V: TRBV7-8
DNA: TGTGCCAGCAGCCGGACAGGGACCACCGGGGAGCTGTTTTTT
CDR3: CASSRTGTTGELFF

D: TRBD1
J: TRBJ1-2
size: NA
V: TRBV4-1
DNA: TGCGCCAGCAGCCCAGGACAGGGATATGGCTACACCTTC
CDR3: CASSPGQGYGYTF

D: NA
J: TRBJ1-1
size: once
V: TRBV7-6
DNA: TGTGCCAGCAGCTTAGGGTTGGGGTTGAACACTGAAGCTTTCTTT
CDR3: CASSLGLGLNTEAFF

D: NA
J: TRBJ2-3
size: NA
V: TRBV29-1
DNA: TGCAGCGTTGAGGGGAGCCCCTCAACTAGCACAGATACGCAGTATTTT
CDR3: CSVEGSPSTSTDTQYF

D: NA
J: TRBJ1-6
size: NA
V: TRBV6-4
DNA: TGTGCCAGCAGTACGGGGGCTAATTCACCCCTCCACTTT
CDR3: CASSTGANSPLHF

D: NA
J: TRBJ1-3
size: NA
V: TRBV19
DNA: TGTGCCAGTAGTGGGACGGTGGCCTCTGGAAACACCATATATTTT
CDR3: CASSGTVASGNTIYF

D: TRBD2
J: TRBJ2-5
size: NA
V: TRBV10-2
DNA: TGCGCCAGCAAAGGACTAGCAGAGACCCAGTACTTC
CDR3: CASKGLAETQYF

D: NA
J: TRBJ2-5
size: NA
V: TRBV3-1/TRBV3-2
DNA: TGTGCCAGCAGCCAAGACCGAGAGACCCAGTACTTC
CDR3: CASSQDRETQYF

D: TRBD2
J: TRBJ2-3
size: NA
V: TRBV5-1
DNA: TGCGCCAGCAGCTTGGATCTAGCGGGGTTCACAGATACGCAGTATTTT
CDR3: CASSLDLAGFTDTQYF

D: NA
J: TRBJ2-3
size: once
V: TRBV5-1
DNA: TGCGCCAGCAGCACGGGTGGGATCACAGATACGCAGTATTTT
CDR3: CASSTGGITDTQYF

D: NA
J: TRBJ2-5
size: NA
V: TRBV7-2
DNA: TGTGCCAGCACCGGGAGAGAGACCCAGTACTTC
CDR3: CASTGRETQYF

D: NA
J: TRBJ2-2
size: NA
V: TRBV3-1/TRBV3-2
DNA: TGTGCCAGCAGCCGACGGCTCGGGGAGCTGTTTTTT
CDR3: CASSRRLGELFF

D: TRBD1
J: TRBJ2-2
size: NA
V: TRBV7-9
DNA: TGTGCCAGCAGCTACCCGGGACAGGGTTACACCGGGGAGCTGTTTTTT
CDR3: CASSYPGQGYTGELFF

D: NA
J: TRBJ1-6
size: NA
V: TRBV7-2
DNA: TGTGCCAGCAGCCCAGGGAACTCACCCCTCCACTTT
CDR3: CASSPGNSPLHF

D: TRBD1
J: TRBJ1-1
size: NA
V: TRBV28
DNA: TGTGCCAGCAGTCCGGGACAGCTGGTCACTGAAGCTTTCTTT
CDR3: CASSPGQLVTEAFF

D: TRBD1
J: TRBJ2-1
size: NA
V: TRBV5-1
DNA: TGCGCCAGCAGCAGAGGACAGGGGAATGTGAATGAGCAGTTCTTC
CDR3: CASSRGQGNVNEQFF